Listed below are T cell receptor beta chains from one sample, sequenced in a study of read filtering for tumor transcriptome and immune sequencing. Using its own MiXCR run on the reads, TCRdb lists one record per CDR3 protein. The sample records tens of thousands of distinct CDR3 sequences, 12% to 15% being singletons. The sequencing input was a population of CD138-negative cells sorted from bone marrow. These receptors were collected from a donor older than 35 with multiple myeloma. Both conserved end residues are trimmed from each CDR3.

TRBV5-5,ASSFGGAREETQY
TRBV7-4,ASSPRDRLYEQY
TRBV7-9,ASSLARSGGKLF
TRBV28,ASRVRGVRGGEQY
TRBV3-1,ASSQGKNQPQH
TRBV6-2/TRBV6-3,ASRPGVNQPQH
TRBV7-2,ASTKTGGTGGTEAF
TRBV7-8,ASSLAGYGTGELF
TRBV6-2/TRBV6-3,ASAFYGDRVNEQF
TRBV3-1,ASSQLLAGYNEQF
TRBV7-3,ASSAFSGGAMVEQF
TRBV6-2/TRBV6-3,ASAKMYQETQY
TRBV5-4,ASSFVPRADTQY
TRBV10-2,ASSESGVRSPLH
TRBV2,ASSEASHGNYGYT
TRBV6-1,ASREGQWGNQPQH
TRBV29-1,SVEYLNTEAF
TRBV7-2,ASSPRDRGIDQPQH
TRBV7-9,ASSYGGAQETQY
TRBV7-9,ASSYMGHLGAQY
TRBV6-1,ASRRTPLPH
TRBV4-1,ASSQTQAMNTEAF
TRBV20-1,SSSLGGGPSSYEQY
TRBV9,ASSSRGQNYNEQF
TRBV28,ASCQLKTGNYEQY
TRBV20-1,SARDYRSANNQPQH
TRBV19,ASSPRLVPYEQY
TRBV20-1,SAKDGPYEQY
TRBV6-1,ASSEALSAGTYEQY
TRBV7-3,ASSRAGSPADTQY
TRBV2,ASRRGTDTSPLH
TRBV10-3,AISGEESYNEQF
TRBV7-2,ASSLLKSSGVSTDTQY
TRBV5-1,ASSLGGLAGDLYNEQF
TRBV29-1,SVGGQVNTEAF
TRBV20-1,SVFATVMNTEAF
TRBV20-1,SAEVGGYEQY